The present TCR beta chain was sequenced within a study of radiotherapy plus CTLA-4 blockade in lung cancer (dated by TCRdb to 2016 to 2019). As for the study more broadly: Objective responses occurred in approximately 17% of enrolled patients, and over 30% achieved disease control. Study-wide findings and limitations: After treatment with radiotherapy and ipilimumab, TCR clones that originated in tumors expanded in peripheral blood. Increased serum interferon-beta after radiation, together with early dynamic changes in blood T cell clones, were reported to be the strongest predictors of response.

Comments on this clone: Its antigen has not been determined. No base-level quality is on record; no much larger clone is a single base apart.

Focal radiation therapy combined with CTLA-4 blockade (ipilimumab) was tested in patients with chemo-refractory metastatic non-small-cell lung cancer. CDR1 is given as SGDLS and CDR2 as YYNGEE, both from the germline V gene. From cysteine to phenylalanine, the CDR3 is 16 amino acids long. The sequence is cut down to CDR3 DNA, 48 bases in frame from base 1. Cut back by 0 bases and 3 bases, the V and J ends lie 16 bases apart. The method behind the library was the immunoSEQ multiplex PCR assay. What TCRdb holds here is the immuneACCESS table cut down to in-frame rearrangements. Part of the clones is not present; checked against another copy, under half of the missing clones reflect an unresolved V gene, and the others are unexplained. The sample records fewer than 55,000 clones, 70% to 80% of which are singletons. The leading ten clones occupy approximately 2.6% of the sample.

The receptor was derived from a human donor with non-small cell lung cancer whose response to radiotherapy plus ipilimumab could not be evaluated. The sample was peripheral blood, taken from a patient treated with radiotherapy plus ipilimumab. In this chain, TRBV9 is recombined with TRBJ2-7; the best D guess is TRBD1, with 6 bases matching. The DNA reads TGTGCCAGCAGCGTAGCTACAGAGGACAGTCGCTACGAGCAGTACTTC. It specifies CASSVATEDSRYEQYF.